This T cell receptor beta chain derives from a study of human T cells and chemical hapten exposure. Study results and caveats: Alopecia affected the donors, so their immune response may differ from healthy people's.

Each CDR3 protein gets one entry after TCRdb re-called the RACE reads with MiXCR. The table shows around 380,000 distinct CDR3 sequences, with about 4.4% occurring only once. The time point: patch test 1, 2 weeks after DPC sensitization. Noted treatment: therapeutic diphenylcyclopropenone sensitization with weekly scalp DPC. In regard to this clonotype: Its target is not known.

The V and J ends lost 4 bases and 7 bases, in that order; junction bases with no gene match: 6. The CDR3 runs 13 residues. This receptor was taken from a woman aged 45 to 65 with alopecia areata. Some clones in this sample may be carry-over from other donors' samples. The source was whole blood, collected in connection with sensitization to the hapten diphenylcyclopropenone (DPC). The chain uses TRBV12-3 or TRBV12-4 and TRBJ1-2; 7 bases are shared with TRBD1. Written as DNA, the CDR3 is TGTGCCAGCAGTTGGGACAGCCCTTTTGGCTACACCTTC. Protein sequence: CASSWDSPFGYTF.